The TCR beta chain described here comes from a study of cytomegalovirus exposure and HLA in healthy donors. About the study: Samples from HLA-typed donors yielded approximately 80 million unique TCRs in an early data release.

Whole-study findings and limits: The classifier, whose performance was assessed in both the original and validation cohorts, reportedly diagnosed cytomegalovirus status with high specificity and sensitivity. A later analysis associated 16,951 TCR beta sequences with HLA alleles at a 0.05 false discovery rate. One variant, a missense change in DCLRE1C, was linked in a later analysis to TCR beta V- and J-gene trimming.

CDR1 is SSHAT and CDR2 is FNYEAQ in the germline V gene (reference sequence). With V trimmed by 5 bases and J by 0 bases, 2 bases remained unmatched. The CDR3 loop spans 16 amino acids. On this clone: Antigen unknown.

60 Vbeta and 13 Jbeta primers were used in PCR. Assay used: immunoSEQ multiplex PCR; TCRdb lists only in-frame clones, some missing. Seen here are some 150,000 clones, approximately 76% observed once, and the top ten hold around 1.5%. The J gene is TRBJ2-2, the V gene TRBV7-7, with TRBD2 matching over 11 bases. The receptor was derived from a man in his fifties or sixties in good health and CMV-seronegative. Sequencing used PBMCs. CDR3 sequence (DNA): TGTGCCAGCAGCCTACTAGCGGGGGCGAACACCGGGGAGCTGTTTTTT. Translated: CASSLLAGANTGELFF.